This TCR beta chain originates from a study of identifying expanded T cells in peripheral blood (dated by TCRdb to about 2019). Broadly, across the study: Four technical replicates, made by sequencing separate aliquots from the same pool of genomic DNA, were compared pairwise.

To note about this clone: The antigen this receptor binds is unknown. Compared with germline, one end of the junction differs, possibly owing to a read error.

During the collection period, no immune events, such as infections, were documented for the healthy donors. To calibrate time-dependent variance in a beta-binomial model of T-cell clone differential abundance, blood repertoires from healthy donors were used as a training cohort. The training cohort was composed of some ten healthy donors, 3 female and 7 male. Donor ages ranged from about 25 to 64 years, with an average of 43 years. Whole blood, obtained from a commercial supplier, was collected from each healthy donor at three time points spaced roughly 2 weeks apart. For immunosequencing, genomic DNA was extracted from whole blood that had not been sorted. The germline V gene (reference sequence) yields SGHNT for CDR1 and YYREEE for CDR2. From cysteine to phenylalanine, the CDR3 is 17 amino acids long. Left in the record is the CDR3 DNA by itself, 51 bases read in frame from the first base. TCRbeta CDR3 regions were profiled with the immunoSEQ Assay using bias-controlled multiplex PCR amplification of genomic DNA. The authors' pipeline ran thus. To quantify the absolute abundance of each unique TCRbeta CDR3 region, the sequences were collapsed and filtered. Differential abundance was tested with two models: a binomial (Fisher-equivalent) model and a beta-binomial model that adds time-dependent variance fitted from healthy donors. Any clone with fewer than 5 combined templates was excluded, and a clone was called differentially abundant if its Benjamini-Hochberg FDR was below 0.01. Beta-binomial variance was modeled as a function of total template count across the two samples using the form v = (b*log(k)+a)^2. TCRdb provides this immuneACCESS table in a form limited to in-frame rearrangements. Some clones are lacking; in checked studies, under half of them reflect an unresolved V gene, and why the rest are absent is not known. The V and J calls and clone size were taken over from that table, and D and trimming were inferred from the DNA. The sample yields around 66,000 clones; 80% to 90% were counted once. Roughly 4.5% of the sample is in the top ten clones.

Findings and caveats that apply to the study as a whole: Across all healthy-donor time intervals, the beta-binomial model significantly lowered both the number of clones called differentially abundant and the false-positive rate. Approximately 1.2 differentially abundant clones were flagged by the binomial model between technical replicates, whereas about 15 and 18 were flagged over approximately two weeks and four weeks, respectively. Variance in clone template counts between approximately 2-week samples significantly increased with total template count across all healthy donors. The authors expected that biological variance in healthy repertoires might rise further over much longer intervals, such as months to years.

Sequencing input: blood. This clonotype was sampled from a person aged 18 to 75 in good health. Rearrangement joined TRBV5-4 to TRBJ2-6, and 7 junctional nucleotides match TRBD1. The CDR3 is CASSQDPGGSGANVLTF. In nucleotides, the sequence is TGCGCCAGCAGCCAAGATCCAGGGGGCTCTGGGGCCAACGTCCTGACTTTC. The variable domain in full, with residues beyond the CDR3 obtained from the reference TRBV5-4 and TRBJ2-6 genes, is ETGVTQSPTHLIKTRGQQVTLRCSSQSGHNTVSWYQQALGQGPQFIFQYYREEENGRGNFPPRFSGLQFPNYSSELNVNALELDDSALYLCASSQDPGGSGANVLTFGAGSRLTVL.